Shown below are 7 T cell receptor beta chains from a single sample sequenced in a study of blood T cell repertoires in COVID-19. Generated by immunoSEQ multiplex PCR, the TCRdb table keeps only in-frame clones and is missing some. This table holds about 28,000 clones, about two thirds found once. The material sequenced was peripheral blood. These receptors were obtained from a boy younger than 10 with active or convalescent COVID-19.

V gene TRBV7-8 combines with J gene TRBJ1-3, with TRBD1 as a possible D gene (5 bases). Germline V gene sequence: CDR1 SGHVS, CDR2 FQNEAQ. V gave up 1 base and J gave up 6 bases, with 16 bases separating them. CDR3 length equals 16 residues. CDR3 loop: CASSLVIRQGQNTIYF. Written as DNA, the CDR3 is TGTGCCAGCAGCTTAGTGATCCGCCAGGGTCAAAACACCATATATTTT.

J is TRBJ1-3 and V is TRBV28; D is ambiguous. The CDR3 totals 16 residues. V was pared by 5 bases and J by 0 bases, with 14 bases between. In germline, CDR1 is MDHEN, CDR2 SYDVKM. The CDR3 spells CASSPPMHFSGNTIYF. As DNA, the CDR3 is TGTGCCAGCAGTCCACCGATGCACTTCTCTGGAAACACCATATATTTT. The whole variable domain, remainder taken from reference TRBV28 and TRBJ1-3, is DVKVTQSSRYLVKRTGEKVFLECVQDMDHENMFWYRQDPGLGLRLIYFSYDVKMKEKGDIPEGYSVSREKKERFSLILESASTNQTSMYLCASSPPMHFSGNTIYFGEGSWLTVV.

The chain has TRBV14 and TRBJ1-2; D is possibly TRBD1 (5 bases). The CDR3 loop spans 15 amino acids. V was clipped by 3 bases and J by 8 bases, with 19 bases between them. The germline CDR1 and CDR2 sequences are SGHDN and FVKESK. CDR3: CASSQGGRTPMGYTF. The DNA for the CDR3 is TGTGCCAGCAGCCAGGGGGGACGGACCCCTATGGGCTACACCTTC.

The rearrangement uses TRBV10-3 and TRBJ2-3; 10 nucleotides line up with TRBD2. This CDR3 region has 15 residues. Germline V gene data show CDR1 as ENHRY and CDR2 as SYGVKD. J gave up 1 base and V 8 bases, and 6 bases lay outside the gene matches. Here the CDR3 reads CAIRPGTSGTDTQYF. DNA of the CDR3: TGTGCCATCCGGCCCGGGACTAGCGGCACAGATACGCAGTATTTT.

The chain is built from TRBV7-2 and TRBJ1-1; no clear D. The CDR3 totals 14 residues. The germline gives CDR1 SGHTA, CDR2 FQGNSA. V was clipped by 3 bases and J by 4 bases, with 12 bases between them. The CDR3 is CASSFGWGATEAFF. The CDR3 nucleotides are TGTGCCAGCAGCTTTGGGTGGGGAGCCACTGAAGCTTTCTTT.

The genes are TRBV9 and TRBJ2-7; possible D gene TRBD1, 6 bases. This CDR3 contains 15 residues. In germline, CDR1 is SGDLS, CDR2 YYNGEE. V shed 2 bases and J shed 2 bases, with 14 bases lying between them. The CDR3 nucleotides are TGTGCCAGCAGCGTCGGACAGACCCTACCCTACGAGCAGTACTTC. This translates into CASSVGQTLPYEQYF.

The V and J genes are TRBV20-1 and TRBJ2-7; D is unresolved. Trimming removed 3 bases at V and 2 bases at J, with 8 bases between. This CDR3 has 12 amino acids. Germline assignment: CDR1 DFQATT and CDR2 SNEGSKA (reference sequence). The CDR3 sequence is CSASDKTYEQYF. CDR3 nucleotide sequence: TGCAGTGCTAGTGACAAAACCTACGAGCAGTACTTC.